The entry that follows covers one T cell receptor beta chain sequence. Genomic DNA belonging to each subset was distributed in equal measure over several immunoSEQ plates. The method was immunoSEQ multiplex PCR; TCRdb's version includes in-frame clones alone and lacks a portion of them. The sample has roughly 640,000 clones, around two thirds seen once. The data were obtained in a study of shared clonotypes between healthy human individuals. Germline CDR1 and CDR2: MDHEN and SYDVKM. The ends were cut back, 1 base at V and 9 bases at J, with 10 bases in the middle. The CDR3 is 12 residues long. The source of this sequence is a woman aged 25 to 39 in good health. Sequencing was done on a sample of memory CD4+ T cells sorted from blood. Regarding subset: CD45RA-negative fraction. The chain employs TRBV28 and TRBJ2-7; D remains unclear. CDR3 DNA sequence: TGTGCCAGCAGTTTATCTACCCAAGGGCAGTACTTC. Amino acids: CASSLSTQGQYF. Together with reference TRBV28 and TRBJ2-7, the CDR3 gives the full variable domain: DVKVTQSSRYLVKRTGEKVFLECVQDMDHENMFWYRQDPGLGLRLIYFSYDVKMKEKGDIPEGYSVSREKKERFSLILESASTNQTSMYLCASSLSTQGQYFGPGTRLTVT.